The clone carrying this T cell receptor (beta chain) appeared once. This record belongs to a study of cytomegalovirus exposure and HLA in healthy donors. V was pared by 8 bases and J by 1 base, with 17 bases between. Looked up from germline, CDR1 is MNHEY and CDR2 is SMNVEV (reference sequence). This CDR3 has 15 amino acids. PCR amplification relied on 60 Vbeta primers (plus 13 Jbeta primers). Here immunoSEQ multiplex PCR was the method, and the copy in TCRdb shows in-frame clones only, minus some. The data contain fewer than 140,000 clones, about 70% of them seen just once; the ten biggest clones take up under 6.5%.

The sequencing input was PBMCs. The TCR comes from a woman in her forties or fifties in good health and CMV-seropositive. V and J are TRBV27 and TRBJ1-1, with D possibly being TRBD1 (5 bases). The CDR3 reads CASGSPPDTNTEAFF. In nucleotides, the CDR3 is TGTGCCAGCGGATCCCCGCCGGACACGAACACTGAAGCTTTCTTT.